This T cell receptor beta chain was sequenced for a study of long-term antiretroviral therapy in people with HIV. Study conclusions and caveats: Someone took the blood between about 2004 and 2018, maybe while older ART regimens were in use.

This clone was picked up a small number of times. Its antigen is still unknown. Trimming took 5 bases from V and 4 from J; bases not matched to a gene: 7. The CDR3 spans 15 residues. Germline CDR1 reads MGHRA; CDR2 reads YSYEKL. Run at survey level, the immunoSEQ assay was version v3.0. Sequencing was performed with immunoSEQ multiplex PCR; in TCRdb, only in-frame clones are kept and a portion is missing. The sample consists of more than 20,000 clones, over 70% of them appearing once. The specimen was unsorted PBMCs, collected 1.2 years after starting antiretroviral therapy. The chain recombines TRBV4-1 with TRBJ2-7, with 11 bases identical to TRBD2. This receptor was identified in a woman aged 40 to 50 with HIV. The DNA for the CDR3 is TGCGCCAGCAGCTTAACCGGGACTAGCGGATACGAGCAGTACTTC. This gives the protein CASSLTGTSGYEQYF.